This T cell receptor (beta chain) was sequenced for a study of cytomegalovirus exposure and HLA in healthy donors. Germline-derived CDR1 and CDR2 are MNHEY and SVGAGI. V was clipped by 0 bases and J by 7 bases, with 10 bases between them. The CDR3 is 15 residues long. As to this clone: Its antigen is unknown.

The PCR used 60 Vbeta and 13 Jbeta primers. Profiling relied on immunoSEQ multiplex PCR, and the TCRdb table lists in-frame clones only, not all of them. This table has about 67,000 clones, around 80% appearing once. Findings and caveats of the study: HLA alleles showed associations with 15,000 to 20,000 TCR beta sequences in a later analysis, at a 0.05 false discovery rate.

This TCR was sampled from a woman in her 30s in good health and CMV-seronegative. Sequenced sample: PBMCs. The chain has TRBV6-5 and TRBJ1-6, with unresolved D. CDR3 sequence: CASSYSLINNSPLHF. Written as DNA, the CDR3 is TGTGCCAGCAGTTACTCACTGATTAACAATTCACCCCTCCACTTT.